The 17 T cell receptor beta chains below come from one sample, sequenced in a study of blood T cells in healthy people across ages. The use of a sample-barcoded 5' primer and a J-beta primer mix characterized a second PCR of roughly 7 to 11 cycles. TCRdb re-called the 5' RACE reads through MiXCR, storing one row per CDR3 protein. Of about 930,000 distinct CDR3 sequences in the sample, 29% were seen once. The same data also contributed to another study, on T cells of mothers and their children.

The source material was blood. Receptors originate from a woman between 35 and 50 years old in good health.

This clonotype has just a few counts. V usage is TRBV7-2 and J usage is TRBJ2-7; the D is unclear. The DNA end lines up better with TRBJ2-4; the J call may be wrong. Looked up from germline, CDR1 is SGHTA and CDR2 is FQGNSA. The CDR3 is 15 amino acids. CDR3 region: CASSLALGAKNIQYF. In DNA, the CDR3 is TGTGCCAGCAGCTTAGCTCTCGGAGCCAAAAACATTCAGTACTTC.

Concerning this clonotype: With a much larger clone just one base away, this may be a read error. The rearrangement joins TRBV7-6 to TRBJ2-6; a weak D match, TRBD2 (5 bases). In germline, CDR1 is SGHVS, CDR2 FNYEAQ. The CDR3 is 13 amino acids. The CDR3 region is CASSPTEGNVPTF. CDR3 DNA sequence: TGTGCCAGCAGCCCCACAGAGGGTAACGTCCCGACTTTC.

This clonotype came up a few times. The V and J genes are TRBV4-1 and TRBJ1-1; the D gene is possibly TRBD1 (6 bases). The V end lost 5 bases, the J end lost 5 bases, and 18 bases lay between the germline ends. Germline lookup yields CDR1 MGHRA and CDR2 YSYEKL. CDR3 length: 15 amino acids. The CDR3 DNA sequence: TGCGCCAGCAGCAACCCCAGGGGCCTCCATACTGAAGCTTTCTTT. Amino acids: CASSNPRGLHTEAFF.

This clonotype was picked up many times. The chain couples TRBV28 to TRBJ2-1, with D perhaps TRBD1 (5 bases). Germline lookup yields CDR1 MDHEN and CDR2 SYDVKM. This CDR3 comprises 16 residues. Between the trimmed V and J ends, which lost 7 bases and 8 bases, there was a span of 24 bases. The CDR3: CASTKPRAPGSDEQFF. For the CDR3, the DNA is TGTGCCAGCACGAAACCCAGGGCCCCGGGTTCCGATGAGCAGTTCTTC.

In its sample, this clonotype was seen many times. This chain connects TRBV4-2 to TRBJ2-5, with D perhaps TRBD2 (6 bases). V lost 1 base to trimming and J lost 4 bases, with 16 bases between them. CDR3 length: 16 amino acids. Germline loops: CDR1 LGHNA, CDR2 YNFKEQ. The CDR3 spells CASSQGGAGLLETQYF. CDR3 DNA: TGTGCCAGCAGCCAAGGCGGGGCAGGGTTGCTAGAGACCCAGTACTTC.

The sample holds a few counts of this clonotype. CDR3 in amino acids: CASARDRASGANVLTF. The CDR3 coding sequence is TGTGCCAGCGCCCGGGACAGGGCTAGTGGGGCCAACGTCCTGACTTTC. This sequence joins TRBV2 and TRBJ2-6; 9 bases agree with TRBD1. The CDR3 totals 16 residues. Unmatched junction bases numbered 8, after V lost 8 bases and J lost 3 bases. Germline loops: CDR1 SNHLY, CDR2 FYNNEI.

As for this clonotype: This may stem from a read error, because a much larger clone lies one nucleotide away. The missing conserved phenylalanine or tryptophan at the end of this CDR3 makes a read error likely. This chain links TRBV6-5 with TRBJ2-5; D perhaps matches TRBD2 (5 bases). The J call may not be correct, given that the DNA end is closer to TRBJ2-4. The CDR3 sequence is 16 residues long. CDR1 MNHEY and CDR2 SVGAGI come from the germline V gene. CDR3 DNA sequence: TGTGCCAGCAGCTCCACTGGACTGCTGGTCAAAAACATTCAGTACTGC. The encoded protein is CASSSTGLLVKNIQYC.

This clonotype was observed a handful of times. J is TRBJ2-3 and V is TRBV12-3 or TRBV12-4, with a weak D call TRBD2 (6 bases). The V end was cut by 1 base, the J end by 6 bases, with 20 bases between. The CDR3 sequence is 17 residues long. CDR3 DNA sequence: TGTGCCAGCAGTTTAGGGGTCCGACTAGACCCCCGGGATACGCAGTATTTT. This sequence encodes CASSLGVRLDPRDTQYF.

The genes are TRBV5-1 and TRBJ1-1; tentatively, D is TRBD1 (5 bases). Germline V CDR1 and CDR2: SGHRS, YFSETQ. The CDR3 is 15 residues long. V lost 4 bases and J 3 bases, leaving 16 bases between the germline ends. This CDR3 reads CASSKAGTSDTEAFF. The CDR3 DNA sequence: TGCGCCAGCAGCAAGGCCGGGACTTCGGACACTGAAGCTTTCTTT. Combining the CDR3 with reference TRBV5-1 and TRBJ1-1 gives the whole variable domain KAGVTQTPRYLIKTRGQQVTLSCSPISGHRSVSWYQQTPGQGLQFLFEYFSETQRNKGNFPGRFSGRQFSNSRSEMNVSTLELGDSALYLCASSKAGTSDTEAFFGQGTRLTVV.

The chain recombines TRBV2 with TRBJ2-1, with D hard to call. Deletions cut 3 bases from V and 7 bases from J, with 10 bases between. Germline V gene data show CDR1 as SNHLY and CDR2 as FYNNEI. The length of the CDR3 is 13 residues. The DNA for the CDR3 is TGTGCCAGCAGTGACGGCAGCCCGAATGAGCAGTTCTTC. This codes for CASSDGSPNEQFF. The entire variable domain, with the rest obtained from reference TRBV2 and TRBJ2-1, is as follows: EPEVTQTPSHQVTQMGQEVILRCVPISNHLYFYWYRQILGQKVEFLVSFYNNEISEKSEIFDDQFSVERPDGSNFTLKIRSTKLEDSAMYFCASSDGSPNEQFFGPGTRLTVL.

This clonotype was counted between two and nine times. The CDR3 region is CASIRGQGTDTQYF. In DNA form, the CDR3 reads TGTGCCAGCATTAGGGGACAGGGCACAGATACGCAGTATTTT. The J gene is TRBJ2-3, the V gene TRBV28; 8 nucleotides align to TRBD1. The CDR3 length is 14 residues. V trimming: 7 bases; J trimming: 1 base; junction bases outside the gene matches: 4. The V gene's germline CDR1 is MDHEN and CDR2 SYDVKM.

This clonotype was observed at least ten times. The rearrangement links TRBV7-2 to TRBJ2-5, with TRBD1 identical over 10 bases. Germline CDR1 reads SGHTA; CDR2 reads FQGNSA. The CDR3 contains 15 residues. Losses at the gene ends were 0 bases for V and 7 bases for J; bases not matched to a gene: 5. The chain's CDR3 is CASSLAGTGDPTQYF. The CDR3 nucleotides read TGTGCCAGCAGCTTAGCTGGGACAGGGGACCCGACCCAGTACTTC.

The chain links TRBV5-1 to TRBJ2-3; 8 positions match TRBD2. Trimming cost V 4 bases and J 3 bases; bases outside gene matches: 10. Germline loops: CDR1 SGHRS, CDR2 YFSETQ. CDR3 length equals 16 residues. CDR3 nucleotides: TGCGCCAGCAGCCGGAGCGGGGGCGGGAAGACAGATACGCAGTATTTT. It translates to CASSRSGGGKTDTQYF.

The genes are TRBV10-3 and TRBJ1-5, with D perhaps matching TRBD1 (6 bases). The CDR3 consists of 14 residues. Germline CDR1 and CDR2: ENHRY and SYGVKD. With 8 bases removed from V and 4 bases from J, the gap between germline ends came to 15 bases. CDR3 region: CAISARGGNQPQHF. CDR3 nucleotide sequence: TGTGCCATCTCAGCCAGGGGTGGGAATCAGCCCCAGCATTTT.

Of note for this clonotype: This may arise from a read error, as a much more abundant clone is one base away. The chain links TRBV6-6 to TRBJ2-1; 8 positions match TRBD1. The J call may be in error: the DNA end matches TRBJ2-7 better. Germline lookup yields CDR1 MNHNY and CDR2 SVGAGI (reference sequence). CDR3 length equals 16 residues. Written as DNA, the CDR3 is TGTGCCAGCAGTTACCCCGCCGGACAGGGATACAATGAGCAGTACTTC. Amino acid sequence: CASSYPAGQGYNEQYF.

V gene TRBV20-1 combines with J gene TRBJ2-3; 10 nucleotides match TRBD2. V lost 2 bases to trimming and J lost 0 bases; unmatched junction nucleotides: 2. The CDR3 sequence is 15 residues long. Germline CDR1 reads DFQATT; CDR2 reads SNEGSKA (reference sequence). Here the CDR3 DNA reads TGCAGTGCTAGAACTAGCGGGGTCAGCACAGATACGCAGTATTTT. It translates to CSARTSGVSTDTQYF.

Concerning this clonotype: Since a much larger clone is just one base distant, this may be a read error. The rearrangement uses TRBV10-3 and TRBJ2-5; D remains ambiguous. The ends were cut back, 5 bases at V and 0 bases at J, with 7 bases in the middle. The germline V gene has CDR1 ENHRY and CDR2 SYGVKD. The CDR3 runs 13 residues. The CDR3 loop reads CAISWIDQETQYF. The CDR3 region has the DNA TGTGCCATCAGTTGGATAGACCAAGAGACCCAGTACTTC.